What follows is one TCR beta chain and its context. Documented time point: persistent/refractory GD, antithyroid drugs over 5 years with positive TRAb. Extracted RNA from PBMCs served as the source of the TCR library. Building of the TCR beta libraries involved iRepertoire HTBI primers and Arm-PCR of CDR3 regions. From the multiplex PCR reads, TCRdb called clonotypes with MiXCR, one entry per CDR3 protein. This sample carries about 290,000 distinct CDR3 sequences, around 23% of them seen once, and the ten largest clones take roughly three fifths. This entry is derived from a study of regulatory T cells in long-lasting Graves disease. Sample: peripheral blood mononuclear cells (PBMCs), taken when the disease was refractory, from a patient treated with antithyroid drugs. The TCR comes from a female donor with Graves disease.

This CDR3 is CASKVGTGTGVAGSGTGELFF. Written as DNA, the CDR3 is TGTGCCAGCAAGGTGGGAACCGGGACAGGGGTAGCGGGAAGCGGCACCGGGGAGCTGTTTTTT. The chain employs TRBV7-9 and TRBJ2-2; 10 nucleotides align to TRBD1. Germline assignment: CDR1 SEHNR and CDR2 FQNEAQ (reference sequence). The length of the CDR3 is 21 residues. Trimming cost V 7 bases and J 4 bases; bases outside gene matches: 24. Combining the CDR3 with reference TRBV7-9 and TRBJ2-2 gives the whole variable domain DTGVSQNPRHKITKRGQNVTFRCDPISEHNRLYWYRQTLGQGPEFLTYFQNEAQLEKSRLLSDRFSAERPKGSFSTLEIQRTEQGDSAMYLCASKVGTGTGVAGSGTGELFFGEGSRLTVL.